This T cell receptor beta chain appears in the sequencing data of a study of shared clonotypes between healthy human individuals. Study-wide background: Used for every donor were three CD4 naive, three CD4 memory, two CD8 naive and one CD8 memory plate.

Produced via immunoSEQ multiplex PCR; TCRdb's table is partial and in-frame only. Of fewer than 400,000 clones in the sample, about 74% were seen once. The V and J ends lost 1 base and 2 bases respectively, with 7 bases between them. The CDR3 totals 13 residues. Germline CDR1 reads SGHNT; CDR2 reads YYREEE (reference sequence). This chain uses TRBV5-4 with TRBJ2-7; D ambiguous. The sample consisted of memory CD4+ T cells sorted from blood. This sample's subset: CD45RA-negative fraction. The TCR comes from a young man in good health. CDR3 sequence reads: CASSLRQTYEQYF. DNA for the CDR3: TGTGCCAGCAGCTTGAGGCAAACCTACGAGCAGTACTTC.